Shown below are 18 T cell receptor beta chains from a single sample sequenced in a study of blood T cell repertoires in COVID-19. Assay used: immunoSEQ multiplex PCR; TCRdb lists only in-frame clones, some missing. Found here are approximately 52,000 clones, approximately 86% of them singletons; the top ten hold roughly 1.3%. Sequencing was done on a sample of peripheral blood. Receptors originate from a man in his sixties with acute or convalescent COVID-19.

This chain links TRBV4-2 with TRBJ2-5; weak D call: TRBD2 (6 bases). Germline V gene lookup returns CDR1 LGHNA and CDR2 YNFKEQ. Trimming cost V 2 bases and J 6 bases, with 13 bases left between them. The length of the CDR3 is 14 residues. CDR3 DNA: TGTGCCAGCAGCCAATGGACGGGGGAGCAGACCCAGTACTTC. Translating gives CASSQWTGEQTQYF.

The chain recombines TRBV14 with TRBJ2-3; 10 bases map to TRBD2. V shed 4 bases, J shed 0 bases, and the junction held 4 bases outside the gene matches. The CDR3 extends over 16 amino acids. Germline CDR1 and CDR2: SGHDN and FVKESK. CDR3 region: CASSPSGGLSTDTQYF. Written as DNA, the CDR3 is TGTGCCAGCAGCCCTAGCGGGGGCCTAAGCACAGATACGCAGTATTTT. Complete variable domain (other parts from reference TRBV14 and TRBJ2-3): EAGVTQFPSHSVIEKGQTVTLRCDPISGHDNLYWYRRVMGKEIKFLLHFVKESKQDESGMPNNRFLAERTGGTYSTLKVQPAELEDSGVYFCASSPSGGLSTDTQYFGPGTRLTVL.

This rearrangement joins TRBV7-8 to TRBJ1-3, with a tentative D call TRBD1 (6 bases). This CDR3 contains 17 residues. Trimming took off 4 bases at V and 1 base at J, with 17 bases between the two ends. Germline V lookup: CDR1 SGHVS, CDR2 FQNEAQ. For the CDR3, the DNA is TGTGCCAGCAGCTGGGAACACAGGGCCGAATCTGGAAACACCATATATTTT. It translates to CASSWEHRAESGNTIYF.

The chain recombines TRBV7-9 with TRBJ1-1, with D possibly being TRBD1 (5 bases). Germline-derived CDR1 and CDR2 are SEHNR and FQNEAQ (reference sequence). Trimming stripped 3 bases from V and 1 base from J, with 12 bases between. The CDR3 is made up of 15 amino acids. Here the CDR3 DNA reads TGTGCCAGCAGCTTGGGGCACCGAGGGAACACTGAAGCTTTCTTT. Translated, it gives CASSLGHRGNTEAFF.

Only a few counts were recorded for this clone. This sequence joins TRBV5-1 and TRBJ1-1, with a tentative D call TRBD1 (5 bases). Trimming removed 4 bases from V and 5 bases from J, with 9 bases in between. CDR1 is SGHRS, CDR2 YFSETQ, per germline. There are 12 residues in the CDR3. The CDR3 loop reads CASSSRDTEAFF. In DNA, the CDR3 is TGCGCCAGCAGCAGCAGGGATACTGAAGCTTTCTTT.

The V call is TRBV7-9, the J call TRBJ1-2; 7 nucleotides align to TRBD1. The CDR3 contains 12 residues. Germline V gene lookup returns CDR1 SEHNR and CDR2 FQNEAQ (reference sequence). V shed 8 bases, J shed 2 bases, and the junction held 2 bases outside the gene matches. The CDR3 DNA sequence: TGTGCCAGCGGACAGGAAAACTATGGCTACACCTTC. Amino acids: CASGQENYGYTF.

The table lists this clone with a count of one. The chain is built from TRBV7-9 and TRBJ1-3; 10 bases are a match to TRBD1. Germline-derived CDR1 and CDR2 are SEHNR and FQNEAQ (reference sequence). The CDR3 totals 16 residues. Trimming cost V 1 base and J 8 bases; bases outside gene matches: 8. CDR3 bases: TGTGCCAGCAGCTTAGGACAGGGGGCGTCCGGCTACACCATATATTTT. It is translated as CASSLGQGASGYTIYF.

The rearrangement uses TRBV2 and TRBJ1-1, with unresolved D. There are 14 residues in the CDR3. CDR1 and CDR2 (germline): SNHLY, FYNNEI. V was trimmed by 1 base and J by 0 bases, leaving 6 bases between them. CDR3 nucleotides: TGTGCCAGCAGTGAAGATGACATGAACACTGAAGCTTTCTTT. Translation gives CASSEDDMNTEAFF.

This rearrangement joins TRBV28 to TRBJ2-1; possibly TRBD2 for D (5 bases). Germline CDR1 MDHEN, CDR2 SYDVKM. Trimming removed 6 bases from V and 3 bases from J, with 9 bases in between. This CDR3 is built from 13 residues. CDR3 protein: CASRLGFYNEQFF. The CDR3 nucleotides are TGTGCCAGCAGACTAGGTTTCTACAATGAGCAGTTCTTC. Based on the CDR3 plus reference TRBV28 and TRBJ2-1, the full variable domain is DVKVTQSSRYLVKRTGEKVFLECVQDMDHENMFWYRQDPGLGLRLIYFSYDVKMKEKGDIPEGYSVSREKKERFSLILESASTNQTSMYLCASRLGFYNEQFFGPGTRLTVL.

In this sample, this clone turned up once. V is TRBV18 and J is TRBJ1-3, with D unresolved. The CDR3 is 16 amino acids. Germline CDR1 KGHSH, CDR2 LQKENI. Deletions cut 3 bases from V and 0 bases from J, with 12 bases between. DNA of the CDR3: TGTGCCAGCTCACCCCGGGGAGACCACTCTGGAAACACCATATATTTT. The encoded protein is CASSPRGDHSGNTIYF.

The chain links TRBV7-9 to TRBJ1-1; 9 nucleotides line up with TRBD1. Per germline, CDR1 SEHNR and CDR2 FQNEAQ (reference sequence). The J segment lost 4 bases and the V segment lost 5 bases, leaving 11 bases of the junction unmatched. The CDR3 runs to 16 residues. The CDR3 loop is CASSPGTGITGTEAFF. The CDR3 nucleotides read TGTGCCAGCAGCCCTGGGACAGGGATAACTGGCACTGAAGCTTTCTTT.

The chain couples TRBV7-2 to TRBJ1-2; 11 nucleotides align to TRBD1. Germline CDR1 and CDR2: SGHTA and FQGNSA. This CDR3 is built from 14 residues. The V and J ends lost 2 bases and 6 bases, in that order; junction bases with no gene match: 2. The CDR3 bases are TGTGCCAGCAGCTTACTGGGACAGGGGGATGGCTACACCTTC. Translated: CASSLLGQGDGYTF.

This chain uses TRBV7-2 with TRBJ2-1; D is perhaps TRBD1 (6 bases). Germline values: CDR1 SGHTA, CDR2 FQGNSA. The CDR3 spans 13 residues. V was clipped by 5 bases and J by 10 bases, with 15 bases between them. DNA for the CDR3: TGTGCCAGCAGCGAACGCGGACAGTGGGAGCAGTTCTTC. This encodes CASSERGQWEQFF.

The chain recombines TRBV2 with TRBJ2-1; 11 bases are shared with TRBD2. CDR1 and CDR2 (germline): SNHLY, FYNNEI. This CDR3 is built from 14 residues. Trimming cost V 8 bases and J 4 bases; bases outside gene matches: 4. The DNA of the CDR3 is TGTGCCAGCCTTCTAGCGGGGGGTTACAATGAGCAGTTCTTC. It codes for CASLLAGGYNEQFF.

This rearrangement joins TRBV27 to TRBJ2-7, with D possibly TRBD1 on 6 matching bases. CDR1 is MNHEY, CDR2 SMNVEV, per germline (reference sequence). The CDR3 covers 14 residues. V was clipped by 4 bases and J by 1 base, with 11 bases between them. The CDR3 sequence: CASSSSRGSYEQYF. CDR3 DNA: TGTGCCAGCAGTTCCTCAAGGGGGTCCTACGAGCAGTACTTC.

The chain recombines TRBV5-4 with TRBJ1-3; D is ambiguous. The V gene's germline CDR1 is SGHNT and CDR2 YYREEE (reference sequence). The CDR3 is made up of 16 amino acids. The ends were cut back, 0 bases at V and 3 bases at J, with 13 bases in the middle. CDR3 sequence (DNA): TGTGCCAGCAGCTTGGATCGGCGGGTTGGTGGAAACACCATATATTTT. It codes for CASSLDRRVGGNTIYF.

The J gene is TRBJ2-3, the V gene TRBV5-1; 7 nucleotides align to TRBD2. Germline assignment: CDR1 SGHRS and CDR2 YFSETQ. This CDR3 is built from 17 residues. Trimming took 0 bases from V and 0 from J; bases not matched to a gene: 7. CDR3 in amino acids: CASSLAGGRASTDTQYF. CDR3 DNA sequence: TGCGCCAGCAGCTTGGCCGGTGGGAGGGCTAGCACAGATACGCAGTATTTT.

This clone has only one observation. This sequence joins TRBV6-5 and TRBJ1-1, with 9 bases matching TRBD1. The CDR3 totals 14 residues. Germline V CDR1 and CDR2: MNHEY, SVGAGI. V was clipped by 4 bases and J by 5 bases; unmatched bases: 5. The CDR3 DNA sequence: TGTGCCAGCAGTTTACAGGGGGCTTGGACTGAAGCTTTCTTT. Its translation is CASSLQGAWTEAFF.